This T cell receptor beta chain comes out of a study of shared clonotypes between healthy human individuals. With regard to this clone: What it recognizes is unknown.

Whole-study findings and limits: Generation of non-shared clonotypes was less probable than generation of clonotypes shared by all four donors.

Method: immunoSEQ multiplex PCR; TCRdb's copy keeps in-frame clones and lacks some. The data show some 2.1 million clones, with about 94% seen just once and around 1.8% held by the top ten. Only CD45RO-negative cells positively selected for CCR7 counted as naive CD8 cells, so terminally differentiated effector memory CD45RA+ cells were excluded. The material sequenced was naive CD8+ T cells from PBMCs. The clonotype comes from a young man in good health. Some clones in this sample may be carry-over from other donors' samples.

Here the CDR3 reads CASSLGTPPEDTQYF. Here the CDR3 DNA reads TGTGCCAGCAGTTTAGGGACGCCGCCGGAAGATACGCAGTATTTT. The genes are TRBV27 and TRBJ2-3, with D tentatively TRBD1 or TRBD2 (5 bases each). The CDR3 sequence is 15 residues long. Germline V gene sequence: CDR1 MNHEY, CDR2 SMNVEV (reference sequence). V was cut by 2 bases and J by 5 bases, with 14 bases left in between.